This T cell receptor beta chain stems from a study of T-cell memory formation after mild COVID-19. Study context: Clustering of TCRs was largely donor specific.

Study-level results: Contracting clones from day 15 to 85 showed balanced CD4/CD8; later expanders favored CD4+. Still unconfirmed is whether the second-wave clones peaking on day 37 recognized SARS-CoV-2.

It was 5'RACE with constant-segment primers that produced the TCR alpha and TCR beta cDNA libraries, which carried sample barcodes and UMIs. MiXCR was run by TCRdb on the 5' RACE reads, yielding one entry per CDR3 protein. The table has about 210,000 distinct CDR3 sequences, 8% to 11% seen once. In regard to this clonotype: Antigen: not known.

Trimming took off 6 bases at V and 0 bases at J, with 10 bases between the two ends. The germline V gene encodes CDR1 SNHLY and CDR2 FYNNEI. The CDR3 is 14 amino acids. Sequenced sample: PBMCs or a T cell subset sorted from them (not recorded which). The V gene is TRBV2, the J gene TRBJ2-3; no reliable D call. The TCR was taken from a man between 18 and 29 years old who had mild COVID-19 (a few samples of this study predate the infection). Cell type and time point are not known. This CDR3 is CASSDIISTDTQYF. In nucleotides, the CDR3 is TGTGCCAGCAGCGATATAATTAGCACAGATACGCAGTATTTT. The whole variable domain, remainder taken from reference TRBV2 and TRBJ2-3, is EPEVTQTPSHQVTQMGQEVILRCVPISNHLYFYWYRQILGQKVEFLVSFYNNEISEKSEIFDDQFSVERPDGSNFTLKIRSTKLEDSAMYFCASSDIISTDTQYFGPGTRLTVL.